Presented here are 5 T cell receptor beta chains from one specimen sequenced in a study of T cell responses to AZD1222 COVID-19 vaccine (dated by TCRdb to about 2021). The library was made by the immunoSEQ multiplex PCR assay. TCRdb stores this immuneACCESS table with in-frame sequences only. Part of the clones is absent; in the studies checked, under half of the shortfall reflects unresolved V genes, and no reason is known for the rest. The sample table shows more than 150,000 clones, and 92% are seen once. Clones ranked in the top ten supply roughly 1.4% of the sample. What the time point label conveys for this sample: about 28 days (+/-7) after the second vaccine dose. Sequenced here: peripheral blood, sampled 28 days after the second AZD1222 dose. These receptors were obtained from an adult who received the AZD1222 COVID-19 vaccine.

This chain joins TRBV5-4 and TRBJ1-2, with D possibly being TRBD1 (6 bases). Trimming took off 0 bases at V and 2 bases at J, with 11 bases between the two ends. Germline values: CDR1 SGHNT, CDR2 YYREEE (reference sequence). The CDR3 loop spans 15 amino acids. In nucleotides, the CDR3 is TGTGCCAGCAGCTTGGGGGGTCAGGGGAACTATGGCTACACCTTC. The encoded protein is CASSLGGQGNYGYTF. The full variable domain, with the rest looked up from reference TRBV5-4 and TRBJ1-2, is ETGVTQSPTHLIKTRGQQVTLRCSSQSGHNTVSWYQQALGQGPQFIFQYYREEENGRGNFPPRFSGLQFPNYSSELNVNALELDDSALYLCASSLGGQGNYGYTFGSGTRLTVV.

This chain uses TRBV13 with TRBJ1-3; D remains unclear. V was pared by 3 bases and J by 4 bases, with 16 bases between. In germline, CDR1 is PRHDT, CDR2 FYEKMQ (reference sequence). This CDR3 spans 16 amino acids. CDR3 sequence (DNA): TGTGCCAGCAGCTTCGGACTCCGGCGGTCAGGAAACACCATATATTTT. Translation: CASSFGLRRSGNTIYF.

The CDR3 region has the DNA TGCGCCAGCAACGGCGGAAACACCGGGGAGCTGTTTTTT. Amino acid sequence: CASNGGNTGELFF. The chain couples TRBV5-1 to TRBJ2-2; D uncertain. The CDR3 is 13 residues long. Germline loops: CDR1 SGHRS, CDR2 YFSETQ. V was pared by 6 bases and J by 2 bases, with 8 bases between.

The DNA for the CDR3 is TGCGCCAGCAGTGACCGGGGTCTCCCCTCTAGCACAGATACGCAGTATTTT. Translated, it gives CASSDRGLPSSTDTQYF. This chain uses TRBV10-1 with TRBJ2-3; a weak D match, TRBD2 (5 bases). Germline values: CDR1 WNHNN, CDR2 SYGVQD (reference sequence). Trimming took off 3 bases at V and 0 bases at J, with 16 bases between the two ends. This CDR3 is 17 amino acids long.

This chain joins TRBV5-6 and TRBJ2-7; tentatively, D is TRBD2 (5 bases). Looked up from germline, CDR1 is SGHDT and CDR2 is YYEEEE. There are 14 residues in the CDR3. Trimming pared 3 bases from V and 0 bases from J, leaving 10 bases between. CDR3 in amino acids: CASSWSAGSYEQYF. The CDR3 nucleotides are TGTGCCAGCAGCTGGTCCGCGGGCTCCTACGAGCAGTACTTC.